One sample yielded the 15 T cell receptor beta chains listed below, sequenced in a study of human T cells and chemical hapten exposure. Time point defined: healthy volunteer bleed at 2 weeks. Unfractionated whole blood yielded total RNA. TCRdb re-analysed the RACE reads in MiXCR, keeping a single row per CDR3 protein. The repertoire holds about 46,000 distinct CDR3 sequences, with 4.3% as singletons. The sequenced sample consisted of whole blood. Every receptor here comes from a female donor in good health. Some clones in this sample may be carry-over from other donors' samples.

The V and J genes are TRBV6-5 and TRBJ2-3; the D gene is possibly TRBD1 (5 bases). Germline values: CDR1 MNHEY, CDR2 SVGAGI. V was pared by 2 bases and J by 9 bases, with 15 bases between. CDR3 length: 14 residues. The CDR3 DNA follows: TGTGCCAGCAGTTACCGGACACAGCGACCAACGCAGTATTTT. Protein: CASSYRTQRPTQYF.

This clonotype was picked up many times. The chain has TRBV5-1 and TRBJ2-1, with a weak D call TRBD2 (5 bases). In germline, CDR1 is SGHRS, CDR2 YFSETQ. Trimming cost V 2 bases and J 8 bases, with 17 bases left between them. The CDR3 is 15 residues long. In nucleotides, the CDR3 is TGCGCCAGCAGCTTTTCGACGGGGAGAGCGGATGAGCAGTTCTTC. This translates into CASSFSTGRADEQFF.

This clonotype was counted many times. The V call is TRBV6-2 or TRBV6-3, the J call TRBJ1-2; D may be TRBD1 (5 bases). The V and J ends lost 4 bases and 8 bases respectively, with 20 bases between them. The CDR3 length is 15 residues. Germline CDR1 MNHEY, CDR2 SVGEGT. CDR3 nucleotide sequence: TGTGCCAGCAGTTCCCGCCCACCCTCAGGGTACGGCTACACCTTC. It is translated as CASSSRPPSGYGYTF.

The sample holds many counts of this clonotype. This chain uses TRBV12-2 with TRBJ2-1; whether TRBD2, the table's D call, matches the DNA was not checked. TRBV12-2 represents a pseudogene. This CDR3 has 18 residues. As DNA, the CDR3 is TGTGCAAGTCGCTCAGACGGACTAGCGGGGGGGTCCTACAATGAGCAGTTCTTC. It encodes CASRSDGLAGGSYNEQFF.

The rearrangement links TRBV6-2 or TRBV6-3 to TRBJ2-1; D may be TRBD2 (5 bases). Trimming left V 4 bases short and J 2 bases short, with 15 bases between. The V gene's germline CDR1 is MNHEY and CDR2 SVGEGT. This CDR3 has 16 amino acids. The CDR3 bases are TGTGCCAGCAGTTCCCTCTCGGGGAACACCTACAATGAGCAGTTCTTC. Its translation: CASSSLSGNTYNEQFF.

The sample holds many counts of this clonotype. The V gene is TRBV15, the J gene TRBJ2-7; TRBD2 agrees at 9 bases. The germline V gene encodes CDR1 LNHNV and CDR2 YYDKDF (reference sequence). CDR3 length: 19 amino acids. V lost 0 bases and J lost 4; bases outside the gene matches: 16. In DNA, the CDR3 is TGTGCCACCAGCAGAGATTACAGTAGCGGGGGCCGGATAGATTACGAGCAGTACTTC. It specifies CATSRDYSSGGRIDYEQYF.

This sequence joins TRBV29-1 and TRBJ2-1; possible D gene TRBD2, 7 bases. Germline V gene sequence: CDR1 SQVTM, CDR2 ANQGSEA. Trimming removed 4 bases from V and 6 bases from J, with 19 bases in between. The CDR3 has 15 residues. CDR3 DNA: TGCAGCGTTGGGGGGCTGGGGGGGCCGGTCAATGAGCAGTTCTTC. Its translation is CSVGGLGGPVNEQFF.

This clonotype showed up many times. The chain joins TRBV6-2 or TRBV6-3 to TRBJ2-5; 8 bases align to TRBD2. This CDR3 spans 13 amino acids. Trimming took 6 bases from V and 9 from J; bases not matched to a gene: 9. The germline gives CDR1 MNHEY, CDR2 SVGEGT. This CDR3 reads CASSPPGLVAQYF. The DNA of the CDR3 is TGTGCCAGCAGCCCGCCGGGACTAGTCGCCCAGTACTTC.

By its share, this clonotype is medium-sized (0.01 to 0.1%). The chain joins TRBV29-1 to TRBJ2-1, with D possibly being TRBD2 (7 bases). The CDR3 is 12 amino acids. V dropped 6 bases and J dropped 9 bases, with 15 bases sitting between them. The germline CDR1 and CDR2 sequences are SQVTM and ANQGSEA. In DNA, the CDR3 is TGCAGCGTCCCGGGGGGCGGCGGTGAGCAGTTCTTC. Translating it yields CSVPGGGGEQFF.

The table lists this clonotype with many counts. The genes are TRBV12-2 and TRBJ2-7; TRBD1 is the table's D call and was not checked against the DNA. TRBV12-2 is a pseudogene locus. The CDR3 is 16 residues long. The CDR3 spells CASRFKQDRFFYEQYF. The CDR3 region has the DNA TGTGCAAGTCGCTTTAAACAAGACAGGTTCTTCTACGAGCAGTACTTC.

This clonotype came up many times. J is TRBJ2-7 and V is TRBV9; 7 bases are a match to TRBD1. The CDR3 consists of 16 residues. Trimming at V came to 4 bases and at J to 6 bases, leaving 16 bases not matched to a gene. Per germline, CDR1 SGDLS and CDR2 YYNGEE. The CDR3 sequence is CASSPGAGGSMGEQYF. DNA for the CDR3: TGTGCCAGCAGCCCCGGGGCAGGGGGAAGCATGGGCGAGCAGTACTTC.

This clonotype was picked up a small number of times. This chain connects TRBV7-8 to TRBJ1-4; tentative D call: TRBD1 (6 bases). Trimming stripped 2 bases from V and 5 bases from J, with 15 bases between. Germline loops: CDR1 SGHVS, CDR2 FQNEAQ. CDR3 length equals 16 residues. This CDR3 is CASSLFMRTANEKLFF. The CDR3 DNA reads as TGTGCCAGCAGCTTATTCATGAGGACAGCAAATGAAAAACTGTTTTTT. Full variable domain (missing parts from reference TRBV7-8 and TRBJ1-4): GAGVSQSPRYKVAKRGQDVALRCDPISGHVSLFWYQQALGQGPEFLTYFQNEAQLDKSGLPSDRFFAERPEGSVSTLKIQRTQQEDSAVYLCASSLFMRTANEKLFFGSGTQLSVL.

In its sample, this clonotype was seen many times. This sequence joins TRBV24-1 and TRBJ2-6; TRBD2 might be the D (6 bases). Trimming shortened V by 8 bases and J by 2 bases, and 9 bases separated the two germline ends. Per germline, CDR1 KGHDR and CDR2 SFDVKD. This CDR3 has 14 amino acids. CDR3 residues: CATKEGPGANVLTF. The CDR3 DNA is TGTGCCACCAAGGAGGGCCCTGGGGCCAACGTCCTGACTTTC.

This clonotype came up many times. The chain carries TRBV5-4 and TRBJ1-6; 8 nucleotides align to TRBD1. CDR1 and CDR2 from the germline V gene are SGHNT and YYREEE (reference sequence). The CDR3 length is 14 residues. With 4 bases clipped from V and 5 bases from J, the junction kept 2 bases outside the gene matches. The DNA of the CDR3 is TGTGCCAGCAGCCTGGACAGGGATAATTCACCCCTCCACTTT. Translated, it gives CASSLDRDNSPLHF.

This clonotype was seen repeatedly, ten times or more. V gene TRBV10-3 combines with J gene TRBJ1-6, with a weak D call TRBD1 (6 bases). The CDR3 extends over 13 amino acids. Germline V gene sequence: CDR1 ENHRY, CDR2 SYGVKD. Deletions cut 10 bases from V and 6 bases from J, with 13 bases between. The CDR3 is CATGDIINSPLHF. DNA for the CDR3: TGTGCCACCGGGGACATTATTAATTCACCCCTCCACTTT.